This T cell receptor (beta chain) was sequenced in a study of T cell repertoires in cytomegalovirus infection. About the research overall: Indicated by public TCR beta signatures were CMV infection and matching HLA type. Study-level points and caveats: CMV-specific TCR beta clonotypes restricted by HLA-C were the ones dominating the ex vivo response.

Turning to this clonotype: Its specificity is not known.

TCRdb recomputed calls from the reads with MiXCR, one row per CDR3 protein. The sample has 560,000 or so distinct CDR3 sequences, approximately 15% seen once. The CDR3 totals 17 residues. CDR1 and CDR2 (germline): SQVTM, ANQGSEA. V shed 0 bases and J shed 0 bases, with 15 bases lying between them. The source is a human donor in good health (CMV status not recorded). Some clones in this sample may be carry-over from other donors' samples. Sequencing was done on a sample of CD8+ T cells from PBMCs. V gene TRBV29-1 combines with J gene TRBJ1-3, with unresolved D. Here the CDR3 reads CSVEDPQRRFSGNTIYF. DNA of the CDR3: TGCAGCGTTGAAGATCCTCAGAGGCGCTTCTCTGGAAACACCATATATTTT.